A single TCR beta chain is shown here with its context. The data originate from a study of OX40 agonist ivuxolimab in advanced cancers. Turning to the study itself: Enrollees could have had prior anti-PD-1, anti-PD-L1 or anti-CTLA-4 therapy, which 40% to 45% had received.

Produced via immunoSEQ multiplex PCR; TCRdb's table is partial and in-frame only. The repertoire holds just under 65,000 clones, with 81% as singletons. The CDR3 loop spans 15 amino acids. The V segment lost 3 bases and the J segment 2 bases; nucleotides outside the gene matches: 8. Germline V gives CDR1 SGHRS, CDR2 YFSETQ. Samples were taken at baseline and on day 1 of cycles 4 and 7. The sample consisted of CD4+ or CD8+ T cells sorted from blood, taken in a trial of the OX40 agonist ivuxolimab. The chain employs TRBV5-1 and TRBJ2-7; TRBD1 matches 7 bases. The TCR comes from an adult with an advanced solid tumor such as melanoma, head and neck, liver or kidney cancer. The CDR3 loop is CASSSSGTVPYEQYF. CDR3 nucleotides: TGCGCCAGCAGCTCGTCCGGGACAGTACCCTACGAGCAGTACTTC.